This is a list of T cell receptor beta chains from one sample in a study of T cell repertoires in cytomegalovirus infection. TCRdb called the reads again in MiXCR, with one record for every CDR3 protein. The sample lists around 330,000 distinct CDR3 sequences, roughly 15% seen once, with 12% in the top ten. The material sequenced was PBMCs. These receptors came from a human donor in good health (CMV status not recorded). Some clones in this sample may be carry-over from other donors' samples. Each CDR3 is given with its conserved first and last residue. The D gene is left open where the match is weak. Clone size is given for some rows only: seen once, a few or many times, or a class if the clone is expanded.

>TRBJ1-2|.|many|TRBV18
TGTGCCAGCTCACCAGCGGCTAACTATGGCTACACCTTC
CASSPAANYGYTF
>TRBJ1-1|.|many|TRBV5-4
TGTGCCAGCAGATTGCAGTCGGGGGGGAACACTGAAGCTTTCTTT
CASRLQSGGNTEAFF
>TRBJ1-1|.|many|TRBV7-9
TGTGCCAGCAGCTTAGGACAGCTCATGAACACTGAAGCTTTCTTT
CASSLGQLMNTEAFF
>TRBJ2-7|TRBD2|.|TRBV28
TGTGCCAGCAGCCCTACTAGCGGGGCCTCCTACGAGCAGTACTTC
CASSPTSGASYEQYF
>TRBJ1-2|.|.|TRBV4-3
TGCGCCAGCAGCCAGTCTCTGTCAGGATACAACTATGGCTACACCTTC
CASSQSLSGYNYGYTF
>TRBJ1-5|TRBD1|many|TRBV6-2/TRBV6-3
TGTGCCAGCAGTTATTCCGGGACAGCTAACAATCAGCCCCAGCATTTT
CASSYSGTANNQPQHF
>TRBJ2-1|TRBD1|many|TRBV7-2
TGTGCCAGCAGCTACGTAGGGACAGGGGTCTACAATGAGCAGTTCTTC
CASSYVGTGVYNEQFF
>TRBJ2-5|.|many|TRBV7-6
TGTGCCAGCAGCAACCTTACGACAGCGACCCAGTACTTC
CASSNLTTATQYF
>TRBJ2-5|.|.|TRBV7-9
TGTGCCAGCAGCTTGACAGTAGCGGAGACCCAGTACTTC
CASSLTVAETQYF
>TRBJ1-4|.|.|TRBV5-4
TGTGCCAGCAGCCGCCGGGATAGCAATGAAAAACTGTTTTTT
CASSRRDSNEKLFF
>TRBJ2-5|.|.|TRBV11-2
TGTGCCAGCAGCTTGCGGTATCGGACAGTCAGCCAAGAGACCCAGTACTTC
CASSLRYRTVSQETQYF
>TRBJ2-7|.|.|TRBV7-2
TGTGCCAGCAGCTTAGACCGGGATAACGAGCAGTACTTC
CASSLDRDNEQYF
>TRBJ2-1|TRBD2|few|TRBV27
TGTGCCAGCAGTTTTTGGACTAGCGGGCTAGGGAATGAGCAGTTCTTC
CASSFWTSGLGNEQFF
>TRBJ1-6|.|few|TRBV5-4
TGTGCCAGCACCTTGGGGGGATTAAGCTCCTATAATTCACCCCTCCACTTT
CASTLGGLSSYNSPLHF
>TRBJ1-5|.|many|TRBV7-9
TGTGCCAGCAGCCGAGGGGATCAGCCCCAGCATTTT
CASSRGDQPQHF
>TRBJ2-7|TRBD2|many|TRBV7-2
TGTGCCAGCAGGCCTAGCGGGGGACTACTTGAGCAGTACTTC
CASRPSGGLLEQYF
>TRBJ1-2|.|many|TRBV7-9
TGTGCCAGCAGCTTAGCGATCACAGCAACCTTCTATGGCTACACCTTC
CASSLAITATFYGYTF
>TRBJ1-5|TRBD1|many|TRBV7-2
TGTGCCAGCAGCTTAGTTGGGCAGGGGGCAATTCAGCCCCAGCATTTT
CASSLVGQGAIQPQHF
>TRBJ2-7|TRBD1|.|TRBV27
TGTGCCAGCAGTTTATCCCCTGGACAGGGGAACGAGCAGTACTTC
CASSLSPGQGNEQYF
>TRBJ2-2|.|many|TRBV5-1
TGTGCCAGCAGCATAGGGACGGCGAACACCGGGGAGCTGTTTTTT
CASSIGTANTGELFF
>TRBJ2-3|.|few|TRBV27
TGTGCGGTGAGAGGGACCGCGAGGGACACAGATACGCAGTATTTT
CAVRGTARDTDTQYF
>TRBJ1-6|.|.|TRBV28
TGTGCCAGCAGGGCCTCAGAGTATAATTCACCCCTCCACTTT
CASRASEYNSPLHF
>TRBJ2-3|TRBD2|.|TRBV6-5
TGTGCCAGCAGAAAAGCGGGGGGGCCGGTAGATACGCAGTATTTT
CASRKAGGPVDTQYF
>TRBJ2-5|.|many|TRBV7-9
TGTGCCAGCAGCGGGGGTGAAGAGACCCAGTACTTC
CASSGGEETQYF
>TRBJ1-1|.|many|TRBV12-3/TRBV12-4
TGTGCCAGCAGTATTACCGGGACAAAAACTGAAGCTTTCTTT
CASSITGTKTEAFF
>TRBJ1-1|.|.|TRBV29-1
TGCAGCGTTAGTTCACCCGGGATCACTGAAGCTTTCTTT
CSVSSPGITEAFF
>TRBJ1-6|.|.|TRBV20-1
TGCAGTGCAAAGGTTGGCCCCGATTCACCCCTCCACTTT
CSAKVGPDSPLHF
>TRBJ1-2|.|.|TRBV12-3/TRBV12-4
TGTGCCAGCAGTTTAGGGGTCTACACCTTC
CASSLGVYTF
>TRBJ2-3|.|few|TRBV12-3/TRBV12-4
TGTGCCAGCAGCCCGGTAATAGGCACAGATACGCAGTATTTT
CASSPVIGTDTQYF
>TRBJ2-3|TRBD1|many|TRBV6-1
TGTGCCAGCATCTCCGGGACAGGTGGCACAGATACGCAGTATTTT
CASISGTGGTDTQYF
>TRBJ2-2|.|many|TRBV24-1
TGTGCCACCAGTGATTTGCGCAGCGGTAACACCGGGGAGCTGTTTTTT
CATSDLRSGNTGELFF
>TRBJ2-5|.|.|TRBV20-1
TGCAGTGCTGGAGGGGGGGGTTATTTTCGGCGACAGTACTTC
CSAGGGGYFRRQYF
>TRBJ1-1|TRBD1|.|TRBV20-1
TGCAGTGCTAGAGGGGCAGGGGGCACTGAAGCTTTCTTT
CSARGAGGTEAFF
>TRBJ2-3|.|.|TRBV25-1
TGTGCCACCTCAGAGGGGGATACGCAGTATTTT
CATSEGDTQYF
>TRBJ2-7|TRBD2|.|TRBV28
TGTGCCAGCAGTCCCCCCGGGACTACATCCTACGAGCAGTACTTC
CASSPPGTTSYEQYF
>TRBJ1-4|TRBD1|.|TRBV27
TGTGCCAGCAGTTTGTTGGGACAGGGTGAAAAACTGTTTTTT
CASSLLGQGEKLFF
>TRBJ2-3|.|many|TRBV7-5
.
CISVPEATPHRARSDTQYF
>TRBJ1-2|TRBD1|few|TRBV10-3
TGTGCCATCAGTGTAACAGGGGCGGTTAACTATGGCTACACCTTC
CAISVTGAVNYGYTF
>TRBJ2-7|.|.|TRBV5-4
TGTGCCAGCAGCTTGGCCGAGCGAAGGAGTGGATCCTACGAGCAGTACTTC
CASSLAERRSGSYEQYF
>TRBJ1-6|.|few|TRBV27
TGTGCCAGCAGTTTATCTCCCTTCGGGGGCCGAACCTATAATTCACCCCTCCACTTT
CASSLSPFGGRTYNSPLHF
>TRBJ2-5|.|many|TRBV20-1
TGCAGTGCTAGTGTGACGGCGGGGGAGACCCAGTACTTC
CSASVTAGETQYF
>TRBJ1-1|.|many|TRBV20-1
TGCAGTGCTAGAGCACAGTCGGGGAACACTGAAGCTTTCTTT
CSARAQSGNTEAFF
>TRBJ1-4|.|few|TRBV5-5
TGTGCCAGCAGCTTGGCCCCCCCGACGGCCCGACGGGAAAAACTGTTTTTT
CASSLAPPTARREKLFF
>TRBJ1-3|.|.|TRBV28
TGTGCCAGCATACCCCCCGGGTCAACCAGAAACACCATATATTTT
CASIPPGSTRNTIYF
>TRBJ1-2|.|few|TRBV7-9
TGTGCCAGCAGCGCCCCGGAGCAGGGACACTATGGCTACACCTTC
CASSAPEQGHYGYTF
>TRBJ1-5|TRBD1|many|TRBV6-1
TGTGCCAGCAGTGAACTGACAGGGTCGGTTCAGCCCCAGCATTTT
CASSELTGSVQPQHF
>TRBJ2-2|.|.|TRBV7-2
TGTACCAGCAGCTTAGTTAGCGGTGACACCGGGGAGCTGTTTTTT
CTSSLVSGDTGELFF
>TRBJ2-6|.|few|TRBV25-1
TGTGCCAGCAGTGAATCGGGGGATGGCAACGTCCTGACTTTC
CASSESGDGNVLTF
>TRBJ1-4|.|few|TRBV20-1
TGCAGTGCCCCGCGGGCAGGGTCTAATGAAAAACTGTTTTTT
CSAPRAGSNEKLFF
>TRBJ1-4|TRBD1|many|TRBV7-2
TGTGCCAGCAGAGCAGAGAACAGGGGGCCTGATGAAAAACTGTTTTTT
CASRAENRGPDEKLFF
>TRBJ2-3|.|.|TRBV5-1
TGCGCCAGCAGCTTGCGGGCAGGGTGGAGCACAGATACGCAGTATTTT
CASSLRAGWSTDTQYF